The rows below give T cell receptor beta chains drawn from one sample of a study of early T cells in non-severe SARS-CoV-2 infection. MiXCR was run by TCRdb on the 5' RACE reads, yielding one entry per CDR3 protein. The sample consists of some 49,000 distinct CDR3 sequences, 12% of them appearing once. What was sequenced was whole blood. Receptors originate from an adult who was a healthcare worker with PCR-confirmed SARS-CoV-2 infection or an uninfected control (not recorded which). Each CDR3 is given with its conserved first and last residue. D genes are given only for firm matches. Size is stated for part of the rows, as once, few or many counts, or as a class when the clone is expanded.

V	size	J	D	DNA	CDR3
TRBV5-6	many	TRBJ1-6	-	TGTGCCAGCAGCTTGCTGACAACTCGGCCACCCCTCCACTTT	CASSLLTTRPPLHF
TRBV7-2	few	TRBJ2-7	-	TGTGCCAGCAGCTTAGTACAGGGCGGGTACGAGCAGTACTTC	CASSLVQGGYEQYF
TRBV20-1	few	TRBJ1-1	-	TGCAGTGCTAGAGGCTGGGGAGTTGAAGCTTTCTTT	CSARGWGVEAFF
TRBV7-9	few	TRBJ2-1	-	TGTGCCAGCACCCAACTAGGGTGGATGAATGAGCAGTTCTTC	CASTQLGWMNEQFF
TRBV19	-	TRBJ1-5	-	TGTGCCAGTAGTACGCAGGGTGGAGGGGTAAGCAATCAGCCCCAGCATTTT	CASSTQGGGVSNQPQHF
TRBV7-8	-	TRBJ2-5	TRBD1	TGTGCCAGCAGCCGCGGTCGGACAGGGAAGGAGACCCAGTACTTC	CASSRGRTGKETQYF
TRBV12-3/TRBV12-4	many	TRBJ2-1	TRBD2	TGTGCCAGCAGCCGGGGGGGTGAGCAGTTCTTC	CASSRGGEQFF
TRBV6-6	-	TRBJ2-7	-	TGTGCCAGCAGTACCGGCAGCAGCTCCTACGAGCAGTACTTC	CASSTGSSSYEQYF
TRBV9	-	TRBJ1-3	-	TGTGCCAGCAGCGTAGAGGGCGGATCCTCTGGAAACACCATATATTTT	CASSVEGGSSGNTIYF
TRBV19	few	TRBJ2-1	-	TGTGCCAGTAATGGGGGGGCTGAGCAGTTCTTC	CASNGGAEQFF
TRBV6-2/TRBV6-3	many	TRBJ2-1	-	TGTGCCAGCAGCCCCTGGGACACAAATGAGCAGTTCTTC	CASSPWDTNEQFF
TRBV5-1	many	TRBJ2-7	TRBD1	TGCGCCAGCAGCTTGTTCCGGGGGACAGGGCTTCTCTCCTACGAGCAGTACTTC	CASSLFRGTGLLSYEQYF
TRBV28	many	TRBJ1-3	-	TGTGCCAGCAGTTTAATCGACAGAGGAAACACCATATATTTT	CASSLIDRGNTIYF
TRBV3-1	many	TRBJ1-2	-	TGTGCCAGCAGCCAACATGGGAGGGTGATGGATGGCTACACCTTC	CASSQHGRVMDGYTF
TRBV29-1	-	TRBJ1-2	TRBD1	TGCAGCGTCGACAGGGACTACTATGGCTACACCTTC	CSVDRDYYGYTF
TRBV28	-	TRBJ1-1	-	TGTGCCAGCAGATCTACGGGTCAAGCTTTCTTT	CASRSTGQAFF
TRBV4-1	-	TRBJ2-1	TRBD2	TGCGCCAGCAGCCGAGGACTAGCGGGGGTCGTCAATGAGCAGTTCTTC	CASSRGLAGVVNEQFF
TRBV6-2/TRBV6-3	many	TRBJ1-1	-	TGTGCCAGCAGTCCCCGAGGGAACACTGAAGCTTTCTTT	CASSPRGNTEAFF
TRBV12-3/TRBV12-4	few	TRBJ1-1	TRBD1	TGTGCCAGCGGGCAGGGGGCCACTGAAGCTTTCTTT	CASGQGATEAFF
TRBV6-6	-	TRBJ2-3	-	TGTGCCAGCAGTCAGGAGGGCACAGATACGCAGTATTTT	CASSQEGTDTQYF
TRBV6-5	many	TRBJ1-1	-	TGTGCCAGCAGTTACAAGATGAACACTGAAGCTTTCTTT	CASSYKMNTEAFF
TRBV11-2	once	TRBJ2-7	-	TGTGCCAGCAGCACCGCAGGGGCGCTCTACGAGCAGTACTTC	CASSTAGALYEQYF
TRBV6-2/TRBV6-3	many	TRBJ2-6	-	TGTGCCAGCATTACCTCTGGGGCCAACGTCCTGACTTTC	CASITSGANVLTF
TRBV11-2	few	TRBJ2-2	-	TGTGCCAGCAGCTTAAGGACCGGGGAGCTGTTTTTT	CASSLRTGELFF
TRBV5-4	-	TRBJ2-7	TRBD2	TGTGCCAGCAGCTTACGCGGGAGCAACGAGCAGTACTTC	CASSLRGSNEQYF
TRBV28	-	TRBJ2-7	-	TGTGCCAGCAGTTTCGGGGGGCTACTAACCTACGAGCAGTACTTC	CASSFGGLLTYEQYF
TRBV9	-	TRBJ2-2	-	TGTGCCAGCAGCGACCCCCGGAGGGCTTCCGGGGAGCTGTTTTTT	CASSDPRRASGELFF
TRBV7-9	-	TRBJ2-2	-	TGTGCCAGCAGCTTGGCCGGCGTGATTGGGTGGAACACCGGGGAGCTGTTTTTT	CASSLAGVIGWNTGELFF
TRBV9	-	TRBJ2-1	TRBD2	TGTGCCAGCAGCGTAGGACTAGCGGTGAACAATGAGCAGTTCTTC	CASSVGLAVNNEQFF
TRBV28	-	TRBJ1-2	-	TGTGCCAGCAGTTTATCCGGGCATGGCTACACCTTC	CASSLSGHGYTF
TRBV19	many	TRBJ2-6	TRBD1	TGTGCCAGTAGCCGGACAGGGGGCTACTCTGGGGCCAACGTCCTGACTTTC	CASSRTGGYSGANVLTF
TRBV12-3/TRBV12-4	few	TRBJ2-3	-	TGTGCCAGCGGACTTCGCCAGTCTGCCGCAGATACGCAGTATTTT	CASGLRQSAADTQYF
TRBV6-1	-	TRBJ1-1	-	TGTGCCACGCCTCAGACAGGGAACACTGAAGCTTTCTTT	CATPQTGNTEAFF
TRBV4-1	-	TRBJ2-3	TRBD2	TGCGCCAGCAGCCGAGCTCTAGCGGGGGACACAGATACGCAGTATTTT	CASSRALAGDTDTQYF